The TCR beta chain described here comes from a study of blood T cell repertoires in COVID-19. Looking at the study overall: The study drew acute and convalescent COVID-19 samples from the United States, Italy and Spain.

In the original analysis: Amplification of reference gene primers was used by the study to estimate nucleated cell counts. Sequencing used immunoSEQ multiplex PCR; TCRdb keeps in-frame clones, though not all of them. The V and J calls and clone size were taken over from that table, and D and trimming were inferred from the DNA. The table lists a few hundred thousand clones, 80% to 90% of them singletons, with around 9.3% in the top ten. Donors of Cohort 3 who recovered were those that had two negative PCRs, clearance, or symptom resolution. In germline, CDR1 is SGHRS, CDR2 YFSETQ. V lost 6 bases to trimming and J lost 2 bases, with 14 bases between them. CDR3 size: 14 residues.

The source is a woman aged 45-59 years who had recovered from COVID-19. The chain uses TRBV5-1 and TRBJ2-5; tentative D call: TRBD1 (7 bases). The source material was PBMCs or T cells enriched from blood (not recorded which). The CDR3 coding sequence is TGCGCCAGCACCAGGGGGGCCTCGCAAGAGACCCAGTACTTC. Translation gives CASTRGASQETQYF.